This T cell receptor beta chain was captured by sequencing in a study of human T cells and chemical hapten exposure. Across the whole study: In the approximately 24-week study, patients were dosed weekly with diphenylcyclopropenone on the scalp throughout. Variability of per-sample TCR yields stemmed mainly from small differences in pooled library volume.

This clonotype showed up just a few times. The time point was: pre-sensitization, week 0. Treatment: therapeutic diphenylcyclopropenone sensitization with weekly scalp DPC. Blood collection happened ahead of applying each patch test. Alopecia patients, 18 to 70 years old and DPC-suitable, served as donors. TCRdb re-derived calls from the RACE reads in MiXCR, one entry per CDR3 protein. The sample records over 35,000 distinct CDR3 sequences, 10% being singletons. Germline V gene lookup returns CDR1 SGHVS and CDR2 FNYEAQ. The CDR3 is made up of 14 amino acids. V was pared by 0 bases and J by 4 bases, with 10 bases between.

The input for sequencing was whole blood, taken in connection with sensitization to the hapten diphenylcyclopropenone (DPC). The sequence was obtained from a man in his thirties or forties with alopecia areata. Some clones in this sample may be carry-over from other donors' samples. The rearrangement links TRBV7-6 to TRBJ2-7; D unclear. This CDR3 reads CASSLAAVPYEQYF. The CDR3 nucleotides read TGTGCCAGCAGCTTAGCTGCGGTTCCATACGAGCAGTACTTC.